Listed below are T cell receptor beta chains from one sample, sequenced in a study of blood T cell repertoires in COVID-19. TCRdb's table, derived via immunoSEQ multiplex PCR, lists solely in-frame clones and lacks some. The repertoire holds 60,000 to 85,000 clones, with 70% to 90% as singletons. The sequencing sample was made of peripheral blood. The receptors here all came from a woman aged 55-70 years with acute or convalescent COVID-19. Each CDR3 is given with its conserved first and last residue. A D gene is named only where the DNA matches it firmly. Clone size is shown for a subset of rows, as once, few, many or a class of expanded clone.

D: TRBD1; size: .; J: TRBJ1-2; V: TRBV18; CDR3: CASSPGQVLGYTF; DNA: TGTGCCAGCTCACCTGGACAGGTCCTGGGCTACACCTTC
D: TRBD1; size: .; J: TRBJ1-2; V: TRBV10-3; CDR3: CAISQGTGYEYGYTF; DNA: TGTGCCATCAGTCAAGGGACAGGATACGAATATGGCTACACCTTC
D: .; size: .; J: TRBJ2-5; V: TRBV5-4; CDR3: CASSLELLQETQYF; DNA: TGTGCCAGCAGCTTAGAGTTACTCCAAGAGACCCAGTACTTC
D: .; size: .; J: TRBJ2-5; V: TRBV5-1; CDR3: CASSLTTAQETQYF; DNA: TGCGCCAGCAGCTTGACGACAGCCCAAGAGACCCAGTACTTC
D: TRBD2; size: .; J: TRBJ2-5; V: TRBV15; CDR3: CATSRGGRAQETQYF; DNA: TGTGCCACCAGCAGGGGGGGGAGAGCTCAAGAGACCCAGTACTTC
D: .; size: .; J: TRBJ2-2; V: TRBV21-1; CDR3: CASSKDLGHPNTGELFF; DNA: TGTGCCAGCAGCAAAGACCTGGGACACCCGAACACCGGGGAGCTGTTTTTT
D: .; size: .; J: TRBJ2-3; V: TRBV7-2; CDR3: CASSSSHRENTQYF; DNA: TGTGCCAGCAGCTCCAGCCACAGGGAAAATACGCAGTATTTT
D: .; size: .; J: TRBJ1-3; V: TRBV5-1; CDR3: CASSLGSSGNTIYF; DNA: TGCGCCAGCAGCTTGGGGAGCTCTGGAAACACCATATATTTT
D: .; size: .; J: TRBJ2-5; V: TRBV5-6; CDR3: CASSWATRQGTQYF; DNA: TGTGCCAGCAGCTGGGCGACTCGGCAGGGGACCCAGTACTTC
D: TRBD1; size: .; J: TRBJ1-4; V: TRBV5-5; CDR3: CASSTLGQATNEKLFF; DNA: TGTGCCAGCAGCACCCTGGGACAGGCAACTAATGAAAAACTGTTTTTT
D: TRBD1; size: .; J: TRBJ2-3; V: TRBV30; CDR3: CAWSVQGGLGDTQYF; DNA: TGTGCCTGGAGTGTACAAGGGGGCCTCGGAGATACGCAGTATTTT
D: TRBD1; size: .; J: TRBJ1-2; V: TRBV10-3; CDR3: CAILDGQDLFYGYTF; DNA: TGTGCCATCCTGGACGGACAGGATCTATTCTATGGCTACACCTTC
D: .; size: .; J: TRBJ1-1; V: TRBV14; CDR3: CASSPRLGTGDAFF; DNA: TGTGCCAGCAGCCCTCGCCTGGGGACGGGGGATGCTTTCTTT
D: TRBD1; size: .; J: TRBJ2-5; V: TRBV15; CDR3: CATSTGQRETQYF; DNA: TGTGCCACCAGCACGGGACAGAGGGAGACCCAGTACTTC
D: .; size: .; J: TRBJ1-2; V: TRBV18; CDR3: CASSPPAGLVGYTF; DNA: TGTGCCAGCTCACCGCCCGCAGGCCTTGTTGGCTACACCTTC
D: .; size: .; J: TRBJ1-3; V: TRBV29-1; CDR3: CSVVQYSGNTIYF; DNA: TGCAGCGTTGTTCAGTACTCTGGAAACACCATATATTTT
D: .; size: .; J: TRBJ1-5; V: TRBV12-5; CDR3: CASGSRQGGNQPQHF; DNA: TGTGCTAGTGGTTCCCGACAAGGTGGCAATCAGCCCCAGCATTTT
D: TRBD1; size: .; J: TRBJ1-1; V: TRBV7-9; CDR3: CASSAGQGRGNTEAFF; DNA: TGTGCCAGCAGCGCGGGACAGGGGCGCGGGAACACTGAAGCTTTCTTT
D: TRBD1; size: .; J: TRBJ2-5; V: TRBV29-1; CDR3: CSGGGQGDVETQYF; DNA: TGCAGCGGAGGCGGACAGGGGGACGTAGAGACCCAGTACTTC
D: .; size: .; J: TRBJ1-1; V: TRBV6-5; CDR3: CASPMNTEAFF; DNA: TGTGCCAGCCCCATGAACACTGAAGCTTTCTTT
D: TRBD2; size: once; J: TRBJ2-7; V: TRBV6-2/TRBV6-3; CDR3: CASSQRTSGGRSYEQYF; DNA: TGTGCCAGCAGCCAGCGGACTAGCGGGGGTAGATCCTACGAGCAGTACTTC
D: .; size: many; J: TRBJ2-3; V: TRBV5-1; CDR3: CASSLGVGGHTDTQYF; DNA: TGCGCCAGCAGCTTAGGGGTGGGAGGTCACACAGATACGCAGTATTTT
D: TRBD1; size: .; J: TRBJ2-3; V: TRBV5-1; CDR3: CASSSTGGSTDTQYF; DNA: TGCGCCAGCAGCTCGACAGGGGGCTCGACAGATACGCAGTATTTT
D: .; size: .; J: TRBJ1-6; V: TRBV20-1; CDR3: CSASPVGENNSPLHF; DNA: TGCAGTGCTAGTCCGGTAGGGGAAAATAATTCACCCCTCCACTTT
D: TRBD1; size: .; J: TRBJ1-1; V: TRBV10-2; CDR3: CASSDRDRVEAFF; DNA: TGCGCCAGCAGTGACCGGGACAGGGTCGAAGCTTTCTTT
D: .; size: once; J: TRBJ2-1; V: TRBV6-2/TRBV6-3; CDR3: CASSYSLGGYNEQFF; DNA: TGTGCCAGCAGTTACTCGCTAGGGGGTTACAATGAGCAGTTCTTC
D: TRBD1; size: .; J: TRBJ2-5; V: TRBV9; CDR3: CASSVTGRGEETQYF; DNA: TGTGCCAGCAGCGTGACAGGGCGCGGAGAAGAGACCCAGTACTTC
D: .; size: .; J: TRBJ2-2; V: TRBV7-6; CDR3: CASSQKQAMNTGELFF; DNA: TGTGCCAGCAGCCAGAAACAGGCGATGAACACCGGGGAGCTGTTTTTT
D: .; size: .; J: TRBJ2-5; V: TRBV9; CDR3: CASSRSGETQYF; DNA: TGTGCCAGCAGCCGTAGTGGAGAGACCCAGTACTTC
D: .; size: once; J: TRBJ2-4; V: TRBV10-3; CDR3: CAISEGGIQYF; DNA: TGTGCCATCAGTGAAGGGGGTATTCAGTACTTC
D: TRBD1; size: .; J: TRBJ1-1; V: TRBV7-8; CDR3: CASSLRSGQGSTEAFF; DNA: TGTGCCAGCAGCTTAAGGTCGGGACAGGGGTCCACTGAAGCTTTCTTT
D: TRBD1; size: .; J: TRBJ2-7; V: TRBV30; CDR3: CAWSGKGQGSHEQYF; DNA: TGTGCCTGGAGTGGAAAAGGACAGGGTTCCCACGAGCAGTACTTC
D: .; size: .; J: TRBJ2-1; V: TRBV5-1; CDR3: CASSLAPVRLDRDFYNEQFF; DNA: TGCGCCAGCAGCTTGGCCCCGGTGCGACTAGATCGAGACTTCTACAATGAGCAGTTCTTC
D: TRBD1; size: .; J: TRBJ1-2; V: TRBV9; CDR3: CASSVVDRLDSYTF; DNA: TGTGCCAGCAGCGTAGTGGACAGGCTGGATAGCTACACCTTC
D: TRBD1; size: .; J: TRBJ2-2; V: TRBV29-1; CDR3: CSVQTGDTGELFF; DNA: TGCAGCGTTCAGACAGGGGATACCGGGGAGCTGTTTTTT
D: TRBD1; size: .; J: TRBJ2-1; V: TRBV11-3; CDR3: CASSLGHGTGGGDEQFF; DNA: TGTGCCAGCAGCTTGGGGCACGGGACAGGGGGCGGCGATGAGCAGTTCTTC
D: TRBD1; size: .; J: TRBJ1-5; V: TRBV19; CDR3: CASSHQGEGQPQHF; DNA: TGTGCCAGTAGTCACCAGGGGGAAGGTCAGCCCCAGCATTTT
D: .; size: .; J: TRBJ2-2; V: TRBV5-1; CDR3: CASSPGQPNTGELFF; DNA: TGCGCCAGCAGCCCGGGACAACCGAACACCGGGGAGCTGTTTTTT
D: TRBD1; size: .; J: TRBJ1-2; V: TRBV6-5; CDR3: CASSYSRTGGYGYTF; DNA: TGTGCCAGCAGTTACTCCAGGACAGGGGGATATGGCTACACCTTC
D: TRBD2; size: .; J: TRBJ2-2; V: TRBV29-1; CDR3: CSVQTSGAYTGELFF; DNA: TGCAGCGTCCAGACTAGCGGGGCGTACACCGGGGAGCTGTTTTTT